A single sample gave rise to the 27 T cell receptor beta chains below, sequenced in a study of cytomegalovirus exposure and HLA in healthy donors (dated by TCRdb to the late 2010s). Libraries were built with the immunoSEQ multiplex PCR assay. TCRdb retrieved this table from immuneACCESS and kept in-frame rearrangements only. Not all clones are present; in checked studies, unresolved V genes account for under half, and no reason is known for the remainder. The sample has 60,000 to 70,000 clones on record, about 89% of them singletons. The ten most abundant clones make up over 1.5% of the sample. The sample consisted of PBMCs. The receptors were gathered from a woman between 18 and 29 years old in good health and CMV-seronegative.

In this sample, this clone turned up once. This chain uses TRBV5-5 with TRBJ1-3, with 8 bases aligning to TRBD1. CDR1 and CDR2 (germline): SGHKS, YYEKEE (reference sequence). The junction had 6 bases not matched to a gene; V was cut back by 0 bases and J by 1 base. The CDR3 is made up of 17 amino acids. CDR3 sequence reads: CASSLELTGGSGNTIYF. DNA of the CDR3: TGTGCCAGCAGCTTGGAATTAACAGGGGGGTCTGGAAACACCATATATTTT.

The J gene is TRBJ2-2, the V gene TRBV7-2; perhaps TRBD2 as D (6 bases). Trimming left V 0 bases short and J 6 bases short, with 8 bases between. The V gene's germline CDR1 is SGHTA and CDR2 FQGNSA. This CDR3 spans 14 amino acids. For the CDR3, the DNA is TGTGCCAGCAGCTTAGCGCGGGGCTCCGGGGAGCTGTTTTTT. Encoded protein: CASSLARGSGELFF.

The V and J genes are TRBV28 and TRBJ2-7; D unresolved. The CDR3 is 11 amino acids. V lost 7 bases to trimming and J lost 4 bases, with 8 bases between them. The V gene's germline CDR1 is MDHEN and CDR2 SYDVKM. The CDR3 protein is CASTSSYEQYF. CDR3 in DNA: TGTGCCAGCACCTCCTCGTACGAGCAGTACTTC.

The chain is built from TRBV9 and TRBJ2-7, with a possible D match to TRBD1 (6 bases). Deletions cut 0 bases from V and 3 bases from J, with 10 bases between. CDR3 length equals 14 residues. Germline V gene lookup returns CDR1 SGDLS and CDR2 YYNGEE. The CDR3 reads CASSVADSYYEQYF. The CDR3 DNA reads TGTGCCAGCAGCGTAGCGGACAGTTACTACGAGCAGTACTTC.

This rearrangement joins TRBV5-5 to TRBJ2-5, with a possible D match to TRBD1 (6 bases). Per the germline V gene, CDR1 is SGHKS and CDR2 is YYEKEE (reference sequence). The CDR3 is made up of 14 amino acids. The ends were cut back, 4 bases at V and 2 bases at J, with 12 bases in the middle. CDR3: CASSPGQLQETQYF. The DNA for the CDR3 is TGTGCCAGCAGCCCTGGACAGCTACAAGAGACCCAGTACTTC.

In the case of this clone: The sample contains more than one DNA sequence encoding this CDR3. The rearrangement links TRBV11-2 to TRBJ2-7; possibly TRBD2 for D (5 bases). The CDR3 has 13 amino acids. Germline lookup yields CDR1 SGHAT and CDR2 FQNNGV. Deletions cut 5 bases from V and 6 bases from J, with 14 bases between. CDR3: CASSAELGVEQYF. The CDR3 DNA is TGTGCCAGCAGCGCAGAGTTGGGAGTCGAGCAGTACTTC.

This clone was detected only once. The chain has TRBV5-1 and TRBJ2-2; 7 nucleotides line up with TRBD1. CDR1 is SGHRS and CDR2 is YFSETQ in the germline V gene. V was pared by 5 bases and J by 5 bases, with 6 bases of the junction left unmatched. The CDR3 consists of 14 residues. The CDR3 DNA sequence: TGCGCCAGCAGTACAGGGGCGTGGACCGGGGAGCTGTTTTTT. Translating gives CASSTGAWTGELFF.

The gene calls are TRBV7-2 and TRBJ2-7, with a tentative D call TRBD2 (6 bases). The CDR3 is 15 amino acids. From germline, CDR1 is SGHTA and CDR2 FQGNSA. With 2 bases removed from V and 0 bases from J, the gap between germline ends came to 11 bases. CDR3 sequence (DNA): TGTGCCAGCAGCTTACTGGGACTTAGCTCCTACGAGCAGTACTTC. Encoded protein: CASSLLGLSSYEQYF.

J is TRBJ2-3 and V is TRBV30; 9 nucleotides match TRBD1. Germline V gives CDR1 GTSNPN, CDR2 SVGIG (reference sequence). The CDR3 runs to 14 residues. V was pared by 2 bases and J by 5 bases, with 5 bases of the junction left unmatched. This CDR3 reads CAWSLGQGQDTQYF. Here the CDR3 DNA reads TGTGCCTGGAGTCTCGGACAGGGGCAAGATACGCAGTATTTT.

This chain links TRBV2 with TRBJ2-1; 7 bases agree with TRBD2. From germline, CDR1 is SNHLY and CDR2 FYNNEI. The J segment lost 6 bases and the V segment lost 7 bases, leaving 6 bases of the junction unmatched. CDR3 length: 13 residues. For the CDR3, the DNA is TGTGCCAGCACCTGGACTAGGGTCAATGAGCAGTTCTTC. This sequence encodes CASTWTRVNEQFF.

The chain combines TRBV6-1 with TRBJ2-3; 12 positions agree with TRBD2. Germline CDR1 MNHNS, CDR2 SASEGT. V lost 7 bases and J lost 0; bases outside the gene matches: 2. The CDR3 loop spans 15 amino acids. The CDR3 loop reads CASNGLAGSTDTQYF. The CDR3 coding sequence is TGTGCCAGCAATGGACTAGCGGGAAGCACAGATACGCAGTATTTT.

The chain recombines TRBV19 with TRBJ2-7, with 9 bases aligning to TRBD2. CDR1 LNHDA and CDR2 SQIVND come from the germline V gene (reference sequence). Trimming at V came to 4 bases and at J to 2 bases, leaving 9 bases not matched to a gene. The CDR3 contains 16 residues. CDR3 sequence: CASSSLLGLATYEQYF. The CDR3 DNA follows: TGTGCCAGTAGTAGTCTCCTCGGACTAGCGACCTACGAGCAGTACTTC.

V and J are TRBV19 and TRBJ2-5, with 13 bases lining up with TRBD2. The CDR3 is made up of 14 amino acids. V shed 7 bases, J shed 5 bases, and the junction held 4 bases outside the gene matches. Germline V gene lookup returns CDR1 LNHDA and CDR2 SQIVND (reference sequence). This CDR3 reads CASTETSGGETQYF. Here the CDR3 DNA reads TGTGCCAGTACGGAGACTAGCGGGGGGGAGACCCAGTACTTC.

The chain's CDR3 is CASSRKTGRVAVSNQPQHF. CDR3 in DNA: TGTGCCAGCAGCCGTAAAACCGGCAGGGTGGCGGTGAGCAATCAGCCCCAGCATTTT. The rearrangement joins TRBV7-7 to TRBJ1-5; a weak D match, TRBD1 (5 bases). The CDR3 has 19 residues. CDR1 is SSHAT and CDR2 is FNYEAQ in the germline V gene (reference sequence). V lost 5 bases and J 1 base, leaving 24 bases between the germline ends.

The chain couples TRBV27 to TRBJ2-4; TRBD2 aligns across 8 bases. Germline CDR1 and CDR2: MNHEY and SMNVEV (reference sequence). This CDR3 region has 14 residues. J was trimmed by 1 base and V by 10 bases; bases with no gene match: 6. The CDR3 protein is CATRGGRAKNIQYF. In DNA form, the CDR3 reads TGTGCCACCCGCGGGGGGCGGGCCAAAAACATTCAGTACTTC.

This chain links TRBV7-8 with TRBJ2-2; 10 bases agree with TRBD1. The CDR3 covers 15 residues. Germline CDR1 SGHVS, CDR2 FQNEAQ. After removal of 1 base from V and 6 bases from J, the junction contained 2 bases not matched to a gene. The CDR3 bases are TGTGCCAGCAGCTTAGGGACAGGGGGTCCCGGGGAGCTGTTTTTT. Protein sequence: CASSLGTGGPGELFF.

The chain carries TRBV29-1 and TRBJ2-3; 9 bases map to TRBD2. The germline gives CDR1 SQVTM, CDR2 ANQGSEA. Trimming removed 6 bases from V and 3 bases from J; junction bases left unmatched: 7. The CDR3 totals 14 residues. The CDR3 DNA reads as TGCAGCGTCGACCTGGCGGGAGGGACAGATACGCAGTATTTT. Amino acids: CSVDLAGGTDTQYF.

J is TRBJ1-1 and V is TRBV10-3; D uncertain. The CDR3 sequence is 16 residues long. Germline loops: CDR1 ENHRY, CDR2 SYGVKD. V lost 2 bases to trimming and J lost 2 bases, with 15 bases between them. The CDR3 DNA sequence: TGTGCCATCAGTGAGAGTCGAGGCCACAAAAACACTGAAGCTTTCTTT. Its protein product is CAISESRGHKNTEAFF.

The chain's CDR3 is CASSFERDGYNEQFF. CDR3 coding DNA: TGTGCCAGCAGCTTCGAGCGGGACGGGTACAATGAGCAGTTCTTC. V gene TRBV6-1 combines with J gene TRBJ2-1; 7 positions match TRBD2. Germline loops: CDR1 MNHNS, CDR2 SASEGT. V lost 6 bases and J lost 4; bases outside the gene matches: 9. CDR3 length: 15 amino acids.

CDR3: CAGQTPNYGYTF. The CDR3, as DNA: TGTGCCGGGCAAACTCCGAACTATGGCTACACCTTC. J is TRBJ1-2 and V is TRBV7-9, with D unclear. V was shortened by 11 bases and J by 2 bases, with 12 bases between the two germline ends. CDR1 and CDR2 (germline): SEHNR, FQNEAQ (reference sequence). CDR3 size: 12 residues.

The chain joins TRBV19 to TRBJ2-3; D uncertain. Trimming shortened V by 3 bases and J by 5 bases, and 12 bases separated the two germline ends. CDR3 length equals 14 residues. Germline CDR1 is LNHDA and CDR2 is SQIVND (reference sequence). The CDR3 region has the DNA TGTGCCAGTAGTATGGCATCCCTCATAGATACGCAGTATTTT. Translation: CASSMASLIDTQYF.

The chain uses TRBV25-1 and TRBJ2-2; perhaps TRBD2 as D (5 bases). Trimming stripped 4 bases from V and 5 bases from J, with 17 bases between. CDR1 and CDR2 (germline): MGHDK, SYGVNS. The CDR3 is 16 amino acids. The CDR3 spells CASSVRAASGTGELFF. The DNA of the CDR3 is TGTGCCAGCAGTGTGCGCGCGGCCTCGGGGACCGGGGAGCTGTTTTTT.

J is TRBJ1-2 and V is TRBV15; D possibly corresponds to TRBD1 (6 bases). Between the trimmed V and J ends, which lost 0 bases and 4 bases, there was a span of 21 bases. CDR1 and CDR2 (germline): LNHNV, YYDKDF (reference sequence). The CDR3 extends over 18 amino acids. The CDR3 DNA reads as TGTGCCACCAGCAGAGACCTTCAGTCGGGGACAAGGTCCTATGGCTACACCTTC. Translation: CATSRDLQSGTRSYGYTF.

The chain joins TRBV27 to TRBJ2-5; 11 nucleotides agree with TRBD2. There are 16 residues in the CDR3. With V trimmed by 2 bases and J by 5 bases, 7 bases remained unmatched. Germline V gives CDR1 MNHEY, CDR2 SMNVEV (reference sequence). CDR3 nucleotide sequence: TGTGCCAGCAGTTTAATAGCGGGAGGGCCTTATGAGACCCAGTACTTC. It encodes CASSLIAGGPYETQYF.

The gene calls are TRBV19 and TRBJ1-1; 8 bases match TRBD1. The CDR3 spans 16 residues. Germline CDR1 reads LNHDA; CDR2 reads SQIVND (reference sequence). V lost 7 bases and J lost 0; bases outside the gene matches: 10. In DNA, the CDR3 is TGTGCCAGTAACCCCAGACAGGGGAGCATGAACACTGAAGCTTTCTTT. It encodes CASNPRQGSMNTEAFF.

The rearrangement uses TRBV9 and TRBJ2-2; 7 nucleotides agree with TRBD1. V shed 3 bases and J 8 bases; nucleotides not matched to a gene: 10. CDR1 and CDR2 from the germline V gene are SGDLS and YYNGEE. The CDR3 runs to 15 residues. The CDR3 reads CASSGSDRVEGELFF. CDR3 nucleotides: TGTGCCAGCAGCGGTTCAGACAGGGTAGAAGGGGAGCTGTTTTTT.

This chain uses TRBV28 with TRBJ2-2, with D unresolved. The germline V gene encodes CDR1 MDHEN and CDR2 SYDVKM. V was trimmed by 7 bases and J by 4 bases, leaving 10 bases between them. The CDR3 length is 13 residues. The chain's CDR3 is CASIQSGTGELFF. In DNA, the CDR3 is TGTGCCAGCATACAATCTGGCACCGGGGAGCTGTTTTTT.